A single sample is the source of the 10 T cell receptor beta chains below, sequenced in a study of draining lymph node invasion in breast cancer. The CD4+ CD45RA- CD25high gate defined the sorted memory regulatory T cells. TCRdb independently ran MiXCR on the bulk RNA-seq reads; one entry per CDR3 protein. The repertoire has about 2,900 distinct CDR3 sequences, roughly half of them found once; the top ten carry 3.4%. The specimen sequenced was sorted memory Tregs from a lymph node. These receptors came from a female donor with luminal breast cancer.

This rearrangement joins TRBV27 to TRBJ2-7; 10 bases are a match to TRBD1. Trimming removed 5 bases from V and 0 bases from J; junction bases left unmatched: 4. Per germline, CDR1 MNHEY and CDR2 SMNVEV (reference sequence). This CDR3 contains 15 residues. CDR3 in amino acids: CASSPGQGLSYEQYF. In DNA, the CDR3 is TGTGCCAGCAGTCCGGGACAGGGGCTCTCCTACGAGCAGTACTTC.

This clonotype was seen just once. V gene TRBV11-3 combines with J gene TRBJ2-5, with D unclear. This CDR3 has 13 residues. Looked up from germline, CDR1 is SGHNT and CDR2 is YENEEA. The V gene lost 5 bases and the J gene lost 4 bases, with 11 bases spanning the gap. The CDR3 region is CASSARAGETQYF. CDR3 coding DNA: TGTGCCAGCAGCGCTAGGGCAGGAGAGACCCAGTACTTC. Supplemented by reference TRBV11-3 and TRBJ2-5, the full variable domain reads EAGVVQSPRYKIIEKKQPVAFWCNPISGHNTLYWYLQNLGQGPELLIRYENEEAVDDSQLPKDRFSAERLKGVDSTLKIQPAELGDSAVYLCASSARAGETQYFGPGTRLLVL.

The J gene is TRBJ2-5, the V gene TRBV20-1, with a weak D call TRBD1 (6 bases). Germline V gives CDR1 DFQATT, CDR2 SNEGSKA (reference sequence). This CDR3 has 12 amino acids. This chain's CDR3 is CSHRAWGETQYF. DNA for the CDR3: TGCAGCCACAGGGCTTGGGGAGAGACCCAGTACTTC.

The gene calls are TRBV7-2 and TRBJ2-1; unclear D gene. The germline V gene has CDR1 SGHTA and CDR2 FQGNSA. The CDR3 sequence is 15 residues long. The V gene lost 4 bases and the J gene lost 4 bases, with 14 bases spanning the gap. The CDR3 spells CASSSLGTSYNEQFF. The CDR3 nucleotides read TGTGCCAGCAGCTCCCTGGGAACTTCATACAATGAGCAGTTCTTC.

The CDR3 DNA is TGTGCCATCAGTGAGTTAGGGACAGATACGCAGTATTTT. Residues: CAISELGTDTQYF. V gene TRBV10-3 combines with J gene TRBJ2-3; D is ambiguous. Germline lookup yields CDR1 ENHRY and CDR2 SYGVKD. The CDR3 sequence is 13 residues long. V dropped 1 base and J dropped 3 bases, with 5 bases sitting between them.

The CDR3, as DNA: TGCGCCAGCAGCCAAGGAGATGAGGGATTGGTAGAAAATTCACCCCTCCACTTT. It is translated as CASSQGDEGLVENSPLHF. The chain has TRBV4-1 and TRBJ1-6; D uncertain. In germline, CDR1 is MGHRA, CDR2 YSYEKL. The CDR3 has 18 residues. Trimming pared 1 base from V and 7 bases from J, leaving 20 bases between.

In its sample, this clonotype was seen a few times. This chain joins TRBV3-1 and TRBJ1-4; 7 bases agree with TRBD1. This CDR3 has 15 amino acids. Per the germline V gene, CDR1 is LGHDT and CDR2 is YNNKEL (reference sequence). The V gene end was trimmed by 4 bases and the J gene end by 6 bases; junction bases not matched to a gene: 8. The CDR3 DNA reads as TGTGCCAGCAGCCGGGTACAGGGGTTTCATGAAAAACTGTTTTTT. The encoded protein is CASSRVQGFHEKLFF.

In this sample, this clonotype turned up a few times. This chain connects TRBV5-1 to TRBJ2-7; a possible D gene is TRBD2 (6 bases). There are 12 residues in the CDR3. Germline assignment: CDR1 SGHRS and CDR2 YFSETQ. The germline V and J ends were trimmed by 7 bases and 3 bases, with 11 bases remaining between them. The CDR3 is CASGQGLYEQYF. The CDR3 coding sequence is TGCGCCAGCGGGCAGGGACTCTACGAGCAGTACTTC.

This clonotype was counted between two and nine times. The genes are TRBV6-6 and TRBJ1-1; 9 bases are shared with TRBD1. This CDR3 spans 13 amino acids. The junction had 7 bases not matched to a gene; V was cut back by 11 bases and J by 3 bases. From germline, CDR1 is MNHNY and CDR2 SVGAGI (reference sequence). The chain's CDR3 is CAGRDRVYTEAFF. CDR3 bases: TGTGCCGGGCGGGACAGGGTCTACACTGAAGCTTTCTTT.

CDR3 sequence: CASSGGLVLYEQYF. CDR3 bases: TGTGCCAGCAGCGGTGGACTAGTACTCTACGAGCAGTACTTC. The gene calls are TRBV7-9 and TRBJ2-7, with TRBD2 identical over 7 bases. Germline V gene lookup returns CDR1 SEHNR and CDR2 FQNEAQ (reference sequence). Trimming took 5 bases from V and 3 from J; bases not matched to a gene: 7. The CDR3 totals 14 residues.